This entry lists 9 T cell receptor beta chains sequenced from one sample in a study of PD-L1 blockade in urothelial cancer. The assay was immunoSEQ multiplex PCR, and TCRdb's table has in-frame clones only and misses some. This sample has about 84,000 clones, with 90% found just once. This specimen was PBMCs, taken around atezolizumab (anti-PD-L1) treatment. Receptors were obtained from a man in his sixties with urothelial cancer.

The rearrangement links TRBV5-6 to TRBJ2-1, with 9 bases matching TRBD2. CDR1 is SGHDT, CDR2 YYEEEE, per germline. Trimming cost V 4 bases and J 0 bases; bases outside gene matches: 11. The length of the CDR3 is 18 residues. CDR3 nucleotide sequence: TGTGCCAGCAGCGGGGGGGGGCTTAGCGGGAGCTCCTACAATGAGCAGTTCTTC. Encoded protein: CASSGGGLSGSSYNEQFF.

This chain connects TRBV19 to TRBJ1-5, with a tentative D call TRBD1 (6 bases). The CDR3 contains 15 residues. Trimming left V 3 bases short and J 2 bases short, with 11 bases between. Germline V gives CDR1 LNHDA, CDR2 SQIVND (reference sequence). The CDR3 DNA is TGTGCCAGTAGTATGTGGCGGACAGGCAATCAGCCCCAGCATTTT. Protein sequence: CASSMWRTGNQPQHF.

The chain uses TRBV7-9 and TRBJ2-3; D uncertain. The V gene's germline CDR1 is SEHNR and CDR2 FQNEAQ (reference sequence). The CDR3 length is 14 residues. With 2 bases removed from V and 2 bases from J, the gap between germline ends came to 8 bases. The CDR3 sequence is CASSLSVDTDTQYF. CDR3 DNA sequence: TGTGCCAGCAGCTTATCAGTCGACACAGATACGCAGTATTTT. The entire variable domain, with the rest obtained from reference TRBV7-9 and TRBJ2-3, is as follows: DTGVSQNPRHKITKRGQNVTFRCDPISEHNRLYWYRQTLGQGPEFLTYFQNEAQLEKSRLLSDRFSAERPKGSFSTLEIQRTEQGDSAMYLCASSLSVDTDTQYFGPGTRLTVL.

This clone occurred once. The rearrangement uses TRBV5-1 and TRBJ2-7, with 8 bases fitting TRBD1. This CDR3 is 16 amino acids long. The ends lost 0 bases at V and 3 bases at J; junction bases unmatched: 8. CDR1 and CDR2 (germline): SGHRS, YFSETQ. CDR3 in DNA: TGCGCCAGCAGCTTGGGGGGGACAGGAGATGGCTACGAGCAGTACTTC. Amino acids: CASSLGGTGDGYEQYF.

The V call is TRBV28, the J call TRBJ1-2, with 8 bases aligning to TRBD1. Germline CDR1 MDHEN, CDR2 SYDVKM. The CDR3 loop spans 15 amino acids. Trimming took 6 bases from V and 0 from J; bases not matched to a gene: 6. The CDR3 nucleotides are TGTGCCAGCAGCGGACAGGGCGGCCCTAACTATGGCTACACCTTC. Protein: CASSGQGGPNYGYTF.

The chain uses TRBV5-1 and TRBJ2-6; D might be TRBD2 (5 bases). The CDR3 consists of 14 residues. CDR1 is SGHRS and CDR2 is YFSETQ in the germline V gene. V lost 5 bases to trimming and J lost 1 base, with 7 bases between them. The CDR3 protein is CASRDWSGANVLTF. CDR3 bases: TGCGCCAGCAGGGACTGGTCTGGGGCCAACGTCCTGACTTTC.

The chain links TRBV7-2 to TRBJ2-1, with 8 nucleotides matching TRBD2. Germline V gene sequence: CDR1 SGHTA, CDR2 FQGNSA. V shed 5 bases, J shed 0 bases, and the junction held 3 bases outside the gene matches. The CDR3 length is 15 residues. CDR3 in amino acids: CASSRLASSYNEQFF. The CDR3 coding sequence is TGTGCCAGCAGCAGACTAGCGAGCTCCTACAATGAGCAGTTCTTC.

The rearrangement joins TRBV6-4 to TRBJ2-7; 11 positions match TRBD2. The CDR3 spans 16 residues. Germline V lookup: CDR1 MRHNA, CDR2 SNTAGT. J gave up 13 bases and V 3 bases, and 17 bases lay outside the gene matches. In DNA, the CDR3 is TGTGCCAGCAGTGATTGGGGATTAGCGGGAGGGCCTCTCCCATACTTC. It yields the protein CASSDWGLAGGPLPYF.

This clone showed up just a few times. The chain joins TRBV9 to TRBJ1-2, with D hard to call. V gave up 0 bases and J gave up 0 bases, with 6 bases separating them. The CDR3 is made up of 14 amino acids. Germline-derived CDR1 and CDR2 are SGDLS and YYNGEE. In DNA, the CDR3 is TGTGCCAGCAGCGTAGAACCTACTAACTATGGCTACACCTTC. It is translated as CASSVEPTNYGYTF.